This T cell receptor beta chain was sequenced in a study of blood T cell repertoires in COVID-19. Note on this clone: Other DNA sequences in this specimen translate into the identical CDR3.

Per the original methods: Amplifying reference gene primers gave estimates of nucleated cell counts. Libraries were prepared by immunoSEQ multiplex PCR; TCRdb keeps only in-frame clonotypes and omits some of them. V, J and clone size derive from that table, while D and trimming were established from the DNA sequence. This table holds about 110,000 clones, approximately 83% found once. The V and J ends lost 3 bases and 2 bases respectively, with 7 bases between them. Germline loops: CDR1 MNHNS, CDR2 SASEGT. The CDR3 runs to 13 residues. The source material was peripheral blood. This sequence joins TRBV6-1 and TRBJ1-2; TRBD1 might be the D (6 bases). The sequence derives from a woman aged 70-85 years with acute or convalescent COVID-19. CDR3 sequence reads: CASSDTGNYGYTF. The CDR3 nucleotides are TGTGCCAGCAGTGATACAGGGAACTATGGCTACACCTTC.